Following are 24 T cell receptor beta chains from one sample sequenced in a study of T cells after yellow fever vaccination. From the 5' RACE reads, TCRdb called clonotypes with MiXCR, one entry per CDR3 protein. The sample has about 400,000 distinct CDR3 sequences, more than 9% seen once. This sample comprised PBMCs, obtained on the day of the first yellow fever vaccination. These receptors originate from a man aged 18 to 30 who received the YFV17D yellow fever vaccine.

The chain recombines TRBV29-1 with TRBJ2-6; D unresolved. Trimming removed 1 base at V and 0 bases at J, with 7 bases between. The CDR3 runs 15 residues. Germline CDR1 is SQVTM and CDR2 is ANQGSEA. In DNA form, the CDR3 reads TGCAGCGTTGAAGGGATCAGCTCTGGGGCCAACGTCCTGACTTTC. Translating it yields CSVEGISSGANVLTF. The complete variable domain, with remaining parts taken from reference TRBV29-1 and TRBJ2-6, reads SAVISQKPSRDICQRGTSLTIQCQVDSQVTMMFWYRQQPGQSLTLIATANQGSEATYESGFVIDKFPISRPNLTFSTLTVSNMSPEDSSIYLCSVEGISSGANVLTFGAGSRLTVL.

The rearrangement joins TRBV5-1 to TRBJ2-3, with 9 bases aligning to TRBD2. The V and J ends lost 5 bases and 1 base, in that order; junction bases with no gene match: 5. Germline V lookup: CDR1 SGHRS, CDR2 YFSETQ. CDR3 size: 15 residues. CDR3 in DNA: TGCGCCAGCAGGCCGGGACTAGCTGGCACAGATACGCAGTATTTT. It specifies CASRPGLAGTDTQYF.

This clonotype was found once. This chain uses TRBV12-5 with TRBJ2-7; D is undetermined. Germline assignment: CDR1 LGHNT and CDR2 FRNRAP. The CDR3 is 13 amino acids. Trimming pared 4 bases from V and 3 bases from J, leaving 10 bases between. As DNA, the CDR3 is TGTGCTAGTGGTTCGCCCAACAGCTACGAGCAGTACGTC. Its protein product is CASGSPNSYEQYV.

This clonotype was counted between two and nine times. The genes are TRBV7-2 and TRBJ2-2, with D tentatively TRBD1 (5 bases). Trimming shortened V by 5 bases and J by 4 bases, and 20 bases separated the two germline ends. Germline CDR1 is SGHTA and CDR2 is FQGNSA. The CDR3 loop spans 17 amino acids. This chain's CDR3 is CASSPVGHRWGTGELFF. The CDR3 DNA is TGTGCCAGCAGCCCCGTTGGGCACAGGTGGGGCACCGGGGAGCTGTTTTTT.

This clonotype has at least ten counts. As DNA, the CDR3 is TGTGCCAGTGGGGGGGGGCTCCAGTTCTTC. It yields the protein CASGGGLQFF. This chain uses TRBV12-3 or TRBV12-4 with TRBJ2-1, with D possibly TRBD2 on 7 matching bases. Deletions cut 9 bases from V and 13 bases from J, with 13 bases between. The CDR3 totals 10 residues.

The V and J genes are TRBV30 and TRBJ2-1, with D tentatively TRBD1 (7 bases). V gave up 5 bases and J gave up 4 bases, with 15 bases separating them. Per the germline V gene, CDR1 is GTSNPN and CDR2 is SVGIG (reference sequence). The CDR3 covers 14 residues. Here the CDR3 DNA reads TGTGCCTGGTCTCAGGGGGGTCCTTACAATGAGCAGTTCTTC. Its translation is CAWSQGGPYNEQFF. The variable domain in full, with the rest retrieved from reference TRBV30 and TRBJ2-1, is SQTIHQWPATLVQPVGSPLSLECTVEGTSNPNLYWYRQAAGRGLQLLFYSVGIGQISSEVPQNLSASRPQDRQFILSSKKLLLSDSGFYLCAWSQGGPYNEQFFGPGTRLTVL.

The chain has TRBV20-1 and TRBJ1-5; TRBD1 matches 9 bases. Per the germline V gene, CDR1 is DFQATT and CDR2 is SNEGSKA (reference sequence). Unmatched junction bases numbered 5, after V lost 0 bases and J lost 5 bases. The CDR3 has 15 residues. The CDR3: CSARDTGGADQPQHF. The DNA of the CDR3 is TGCAGTGCTAGAGACACAGGGGGCGCAGATCAGCCCCAGCATTTT.

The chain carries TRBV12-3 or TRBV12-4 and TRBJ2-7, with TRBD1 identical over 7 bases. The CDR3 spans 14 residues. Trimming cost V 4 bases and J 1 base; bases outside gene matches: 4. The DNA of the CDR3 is TGTGCCAGCAGTTCCCCGGACAGGTCCTACGAGCAGTACGTC. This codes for CASSSPDRSYEQYV.

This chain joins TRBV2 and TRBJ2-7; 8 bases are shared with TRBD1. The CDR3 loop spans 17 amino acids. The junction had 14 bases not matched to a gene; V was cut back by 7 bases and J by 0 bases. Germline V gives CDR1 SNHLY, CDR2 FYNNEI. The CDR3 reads CASKGPGGRANSYEQYF. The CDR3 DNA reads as TGTGCCAGCAAGGGGCCAGGGGGCCGTGCCAACTCCTACGAGCAGTACTTC.

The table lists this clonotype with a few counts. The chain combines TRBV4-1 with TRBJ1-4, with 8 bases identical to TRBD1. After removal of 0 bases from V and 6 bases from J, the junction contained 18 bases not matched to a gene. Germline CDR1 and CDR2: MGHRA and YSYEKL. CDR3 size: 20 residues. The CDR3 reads CASSQESARVGRGLDEKLFF. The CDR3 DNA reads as TGCGCCAGCAGCCAAGAATCAGCACGTGTGGGCAGGGGGCTGGATGAAAAACTGTTTTTT.

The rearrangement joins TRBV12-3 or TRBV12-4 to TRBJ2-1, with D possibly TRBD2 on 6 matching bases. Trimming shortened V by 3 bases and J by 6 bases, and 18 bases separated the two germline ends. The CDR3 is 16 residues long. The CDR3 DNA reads TGTGCCAGCAGTTTTGACGGTCTAGCGTGGTCCAATGAGCAGTTCTTC. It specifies CASSFDGLAWSNEQFF.

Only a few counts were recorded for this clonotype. CDR3: CASSFGGAYNSPLHF. In DNA, the CDR3 is TGCGCCAGCAGCTTCGGGGGAGCCTATAATTCACCCCTCCACTTT. The chain couples TRBV5-1 to TRBJ1-6, with a tentative D call TRBD1 (5 bases). Germline loops: CDR1 SGHRS, CDR2 YFSETQ. CDR3 length equals 15 residues. V lost 2 bases, J lost 2 bases, and 8 bases lay in between.

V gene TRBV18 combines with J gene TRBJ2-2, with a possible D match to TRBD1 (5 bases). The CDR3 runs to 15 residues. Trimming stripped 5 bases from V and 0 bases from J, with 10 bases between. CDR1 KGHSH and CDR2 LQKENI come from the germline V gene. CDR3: CASSARTTNTGELFF. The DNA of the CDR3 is TGTGCCAGCTCAGCCAGGACAACGAACACCGGGGAGCTGTTTTTT.

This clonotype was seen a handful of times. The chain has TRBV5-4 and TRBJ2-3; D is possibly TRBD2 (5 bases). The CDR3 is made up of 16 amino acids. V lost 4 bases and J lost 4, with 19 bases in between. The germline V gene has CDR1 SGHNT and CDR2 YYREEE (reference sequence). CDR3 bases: TGTGCCAGCAGCCGGGTCGGGGAAGGGTTCTCAGATACGCAGTATTTT. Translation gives CASSRVGEGFSDTQYF.

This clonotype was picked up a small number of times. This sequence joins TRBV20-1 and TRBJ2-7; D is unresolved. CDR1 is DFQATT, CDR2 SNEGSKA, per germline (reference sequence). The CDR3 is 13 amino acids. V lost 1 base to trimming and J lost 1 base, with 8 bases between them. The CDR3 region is CSARAPTSYEQYF. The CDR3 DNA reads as TGCAGTGCTAGAGCACCTACTTCCTACGAGCAGTACTTC.

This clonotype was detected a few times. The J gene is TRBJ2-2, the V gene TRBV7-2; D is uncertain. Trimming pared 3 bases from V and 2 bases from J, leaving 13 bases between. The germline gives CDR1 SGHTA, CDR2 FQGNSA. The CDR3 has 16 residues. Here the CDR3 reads CASSLNRLDNTGELFF. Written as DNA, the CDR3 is TGTGCCAGCAGCTTGAACCGTCTAGATAACACCGGGGAGCTGTTTTTT.

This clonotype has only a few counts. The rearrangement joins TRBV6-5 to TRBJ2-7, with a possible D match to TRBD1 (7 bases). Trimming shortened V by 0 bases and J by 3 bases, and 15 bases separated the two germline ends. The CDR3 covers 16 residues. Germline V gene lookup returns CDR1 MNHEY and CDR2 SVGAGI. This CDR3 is CASSYSKQGGFYEQYF. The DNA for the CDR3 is TGTGCCAGCAGTTACTCGAAGCAGGGGGGATTCTACGAGCAGTACTTC.

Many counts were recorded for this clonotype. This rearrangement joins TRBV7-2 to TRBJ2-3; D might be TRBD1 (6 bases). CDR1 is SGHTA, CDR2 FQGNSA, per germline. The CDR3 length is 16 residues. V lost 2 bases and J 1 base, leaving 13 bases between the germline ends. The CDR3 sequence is CASSLIAGVGTDTQYF. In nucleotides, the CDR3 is TGTGCCAGCAGCTTAATCGCAGGGGTAGGCACAGATACGCAGTATTTT.

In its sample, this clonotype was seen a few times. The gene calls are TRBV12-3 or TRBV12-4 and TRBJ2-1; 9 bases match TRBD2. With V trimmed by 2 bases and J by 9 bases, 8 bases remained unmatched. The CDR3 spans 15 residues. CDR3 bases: TGTGCCAGCAGTTTACTTGGCGGGGGGGCAGTTGAGCAGTTCTTC. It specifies CASSLLGGGAVEQFF.

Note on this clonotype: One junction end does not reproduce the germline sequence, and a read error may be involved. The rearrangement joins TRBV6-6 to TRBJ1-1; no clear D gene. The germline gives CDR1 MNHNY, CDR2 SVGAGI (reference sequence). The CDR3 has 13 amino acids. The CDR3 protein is CASSLTGNTEAYF. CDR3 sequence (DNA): TGTGCCAGCAGTCTCACGGGGAACACTGAAGCTTACTTT.

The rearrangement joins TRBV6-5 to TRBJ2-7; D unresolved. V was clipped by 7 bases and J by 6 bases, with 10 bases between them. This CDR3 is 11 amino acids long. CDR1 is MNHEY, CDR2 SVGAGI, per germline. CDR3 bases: TGTGCCAGCACTCTCAGGAGCGAGCAGTACTTC. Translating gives CASTLRSEQYF.

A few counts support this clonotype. CDR3 coding DNA: TGTGCCAGCAGCTTGTGGCGGACAGCGAACACCGGGGAGCTGTTTTTT. Translating it yields CASSLWRTANTGELFF. The rearrangement links TRBV5-4 to TRBJ2-2, with a possible D match to TRBD1 (6 bases). Trimming shortened V by 1 base and J by 0 bases, and 10 bases separated the two germline ends. Germline loops: CDR1 SGHNT, CDR2 YYREEE (reference sequence). The CDR3 runs to 16 residues.

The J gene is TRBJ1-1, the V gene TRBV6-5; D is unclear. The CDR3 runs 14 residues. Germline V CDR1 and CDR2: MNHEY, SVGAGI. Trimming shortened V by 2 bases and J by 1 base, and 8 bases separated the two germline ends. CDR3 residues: CASSYGGSNTEAFF. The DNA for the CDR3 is TGTGCCAGCAGTTACGGCGGCTCGAACACTGAAGCTTTCTTT.

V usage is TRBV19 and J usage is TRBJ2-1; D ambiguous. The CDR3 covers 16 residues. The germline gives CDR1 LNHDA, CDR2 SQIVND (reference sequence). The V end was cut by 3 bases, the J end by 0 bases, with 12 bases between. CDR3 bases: TGTGCCAGTAGTATTTCAGGTCCTTCCTCCTACAATGAGCAGTTCTTC. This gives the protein CASSISGPSSYNEQFF.